This TCR beta chain was documented in a study of T cell changes during pregnancy in multiple sclerosis. This clone was observed a handful of times. Some clones are missing from TCRdb's copy, which holds only in-frame ones; the method was immunoSEQ multiplex PCR. The sample holds fewer than 50,000 clones, about 90% seen once. This clonotype was sampled from a female donor with multiple sclerosis, enrolled in a pregnancy study. The material sequenced was CD4+ T cells from peripheral blood mononuclear cells, taken in the third trimester of pregnancy.

This chain's CDR3 is CASSTRTGDLYGYTF. The CDR3 DNA reads as TGTGCCAGCAGCACCCGGACAGGGGACCTCTATGGCTACACCTTC. The V gene is TRBV7-2, the J gene TRBJ1-2; 9 nucleotides align to TRBD1. Germline trimming cut 5 bases from V and 4 bases from J; bases unmatched to any gene: 8. CDR3 length equals 15 residues. Germline values: CDR1 SGHTA, CDR2 FQGNSA.